This entry is about one TCR beta chain. In the authors' methods: By means of reference gene primer amplification, nucleated cell counts were estimated. The data were produced by immunoSEQ multiplex PCR, yet TCRdb's version contains in-frame clones alone and is incomplete. The V and J calls and the clone size are those of that table, but D and trimming were determined from the DNA. The top ten hold approximately 6.6% of the sample, which has 200,000 to 250,000 clones, over 80% seen once. These data belong to a study of blood T cell repertoires in COVID-19. Overall study context: Acute and convalescent COVID-19 specimens originated in the United States, Italy and Spain.

Germline loops: CDR1 MGHRA, CDR2 YSYEKL. Trimming pared 1 base from V and 3 bases from J, leaving 7 bases between. This CDR3 contains 14 residues. Participants spanned ages about 18 to 100 years and resided in 20 to 30 US areas. The study assigned cohorts using participant-reported clinical history. Sequenced material: PBMCs or T cells enriched from blood (not recorded which). This sequence originates from a woman aged 40 to 55 who had recovered from COVID-19. This rearrangement joins TRBV4-1 to TRBJ2-1, with D hard to call. The CDR3 loop is CASSQGGGYNEQFF. CDR3 in DNA: TGCGCCAGCAGCCAAGGAGGTGGCTACAATGAGCAGTTCTTC.